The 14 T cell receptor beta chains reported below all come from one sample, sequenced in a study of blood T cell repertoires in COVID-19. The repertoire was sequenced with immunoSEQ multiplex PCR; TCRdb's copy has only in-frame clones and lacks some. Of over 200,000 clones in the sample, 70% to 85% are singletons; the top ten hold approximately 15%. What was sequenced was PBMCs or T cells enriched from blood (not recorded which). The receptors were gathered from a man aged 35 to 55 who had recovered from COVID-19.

The CDR3 region has the DNA TGTGCCAGCAGCGTAGCTACCTCCGGGACTTCTTACACAGATACGCAGTATTTT. Translated: CASSVATSGTSYTDTQYF. This rearrangement joins TRBV9 to TRBJ2-3, with D possibly being TRBD2 (6 bases). Germline V lookup: CDR1 SGDLS, CDR2 YYNGEE. This CDR3 contains 18 residues. The V and J ends lost 0 bases and 2 bases respectively, with 19 bases between them.

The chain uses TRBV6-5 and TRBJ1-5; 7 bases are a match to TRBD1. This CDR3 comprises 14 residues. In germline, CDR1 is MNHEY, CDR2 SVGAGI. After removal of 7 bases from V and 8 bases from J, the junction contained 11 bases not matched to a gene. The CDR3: CASIPGGFREPQHF. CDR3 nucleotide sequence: TGTGCCAGCATCCCAGGGGGGTTTCGGGAGCCCCAGCATTTT.

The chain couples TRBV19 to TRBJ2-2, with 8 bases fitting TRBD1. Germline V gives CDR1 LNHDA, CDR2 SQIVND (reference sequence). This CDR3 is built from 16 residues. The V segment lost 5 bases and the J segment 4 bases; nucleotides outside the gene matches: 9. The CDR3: CASSARQGLATGELFF. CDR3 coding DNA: TGTGCCAGTAGTGCCAGACAGGGGTTGGCCACCGGGGAGCTGTTTTTT.

This CDR3 reads CASSLGTGGNTIYF. The CDR3 DNA reads TGCGCCAGCAGCCTCGGGACAGGGGGAAACACCATATATTTT. The chain recombines TRBV5-1 with TRBJ1-3; TRBD1 aligns across 9 bases. CDR3 length equals 14 residues. Germline V gene sequence: CDR1 SGHRS, CDR2 YFSETQ. Germline trimming cut 4 bases from V and 4 bases from J; bases unmatched to any gene: 3.

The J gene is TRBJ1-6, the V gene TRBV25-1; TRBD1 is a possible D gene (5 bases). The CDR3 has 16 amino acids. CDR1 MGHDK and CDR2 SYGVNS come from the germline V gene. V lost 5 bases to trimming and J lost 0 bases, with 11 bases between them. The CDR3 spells CASSQGRSSYNSPLHF. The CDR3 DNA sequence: TGTGCCAGCAGTCAGGGTCGGAGCTCCTATAATTCACCCCTCCACTTT.

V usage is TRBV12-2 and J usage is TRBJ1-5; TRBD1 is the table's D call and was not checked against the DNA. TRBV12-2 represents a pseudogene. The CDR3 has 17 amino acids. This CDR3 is CASRLVFGIRVDQPQHF. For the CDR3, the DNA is TGTGCAAGTCGCTTAGTGTTTGGGATCAGGGTAGACCAGCCCCAGCATTTT.

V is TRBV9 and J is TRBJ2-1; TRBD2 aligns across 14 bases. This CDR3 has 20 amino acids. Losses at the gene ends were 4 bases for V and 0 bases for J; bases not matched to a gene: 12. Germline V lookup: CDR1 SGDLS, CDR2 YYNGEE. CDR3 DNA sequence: TGTGCCAGCAGCCCCTTCGGTAGGACTAGCGGGAGGAGCTCCTACAATGAGCAGTTCTTC. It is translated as CASSPFGRTSGRSSYNEQFF.

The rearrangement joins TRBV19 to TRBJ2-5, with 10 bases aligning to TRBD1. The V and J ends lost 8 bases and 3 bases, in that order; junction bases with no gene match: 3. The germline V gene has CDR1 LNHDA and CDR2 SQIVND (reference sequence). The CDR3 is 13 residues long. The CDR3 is CASAGTGEETQYF. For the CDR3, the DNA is TGTGCCAGTGCCGGGACAGGGGAAGAGACCCAGTACTTC.

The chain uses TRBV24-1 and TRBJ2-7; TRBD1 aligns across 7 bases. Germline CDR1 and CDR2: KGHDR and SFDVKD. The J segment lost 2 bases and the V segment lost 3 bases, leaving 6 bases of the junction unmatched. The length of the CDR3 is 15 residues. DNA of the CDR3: TGTGCCACCAGTGATCCGACAGGGAAGACCTACGAGCAGTACTTC. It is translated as CATSDPTGKTYEQYF.

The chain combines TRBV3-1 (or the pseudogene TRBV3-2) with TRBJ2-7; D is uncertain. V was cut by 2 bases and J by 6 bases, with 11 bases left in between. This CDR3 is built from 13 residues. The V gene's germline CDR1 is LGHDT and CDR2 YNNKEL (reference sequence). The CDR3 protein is CASSQFSSSEQYF. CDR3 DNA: TGTGCCAGCAGCCAATTCTCTAGTAGCGAGCAGTACTTC.

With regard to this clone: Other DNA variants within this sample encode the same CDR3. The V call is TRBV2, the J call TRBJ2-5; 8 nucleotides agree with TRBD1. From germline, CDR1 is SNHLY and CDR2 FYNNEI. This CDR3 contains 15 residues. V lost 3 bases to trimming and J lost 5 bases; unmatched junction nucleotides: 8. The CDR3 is CASSDGQGGWETQYF. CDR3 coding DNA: TGTGCCAGCAGTGACGGACAGGGTGGTTGGGAGACCCAGTACTTC.

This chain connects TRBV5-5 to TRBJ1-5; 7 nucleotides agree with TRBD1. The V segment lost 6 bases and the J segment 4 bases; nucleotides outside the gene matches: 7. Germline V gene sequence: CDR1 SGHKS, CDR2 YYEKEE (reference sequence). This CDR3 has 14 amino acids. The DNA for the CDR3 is TGTGCCAGCACCCGGGACAGCGATAATCAGCCCCAGCATTTT. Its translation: CASTRDSDNQPQHF.

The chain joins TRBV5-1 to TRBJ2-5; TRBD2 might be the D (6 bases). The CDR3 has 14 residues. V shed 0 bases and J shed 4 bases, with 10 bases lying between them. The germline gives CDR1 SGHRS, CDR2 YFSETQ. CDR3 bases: TGCGCCAGCAGCTTGGACGGGAGCGTAGAGACCCAGTACTTC. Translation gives CASSLDGSVETQYF.

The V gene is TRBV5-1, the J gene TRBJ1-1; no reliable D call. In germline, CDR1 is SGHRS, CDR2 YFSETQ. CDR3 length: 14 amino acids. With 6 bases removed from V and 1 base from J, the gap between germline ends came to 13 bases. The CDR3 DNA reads TGCGCCAGCACCCTCCACGGGTCGAACACTGAAGCTTTCTTT. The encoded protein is CASTLHGSNTEAFF. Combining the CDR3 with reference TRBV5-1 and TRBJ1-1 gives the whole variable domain KAGVTQTPRYLIKTRGQQVTLSCSPISGHRSVSWYQQTPGQGLQFLFEYFSETQRNKGNFPGRFSGRQFSNSRSEMNVSTLELGDSALYLCASTLHGSNTEAFFGQGTRLTVV.